These T cell receptor beta chains were read from a single sample in a study of CD8 T cells in Susac syndrome. TCRdb itself ran the immunoSEQ multiplex PCR reads through MiXCR, one entry per CDR3 protein. Found here are about 130,000 distinct CDR3 sequences, over 75% of them singletons; the top ten hold around 0.49%. Sequencing input: CD8+ T cells from PBMCs. The receptors come from a human donor with multiple sclerosis. CDR3s include the opening cysteine and the closing phenylalanine or tryptophan. D genes are given only for firm matches. Clone size is given for some rows only: seen once, a few or many times, or a class if the clone is expanded.

CDR3aa: CASGGDRANYGYTF
CDR3nt: TGCGCCTCCGGCGGGGACAGGGCTAACTATGGCTACACCTTC
j_gene: TRBJ1-2
v_gene: TRBV27
d_gene: TRBD1
abundance: .

CDR3aa: CASSEVLGGGQETQYF
CDR3nt: TGTGCCAGCAGTGAAGTTTTGGGGGGGGGTCAAGAGACCCAGTACTTC
j_gene: TRBJ2-5
v_gene: TRBV6-1
d_gene: TRBD2
abundance: .

CDR3aa: CASEPGARNNEQFF
CDR3nt: TGTGCCAGCGAACCGGGAGCAAGAAACAATGAGCAGTTCTTC
j_gene: TRBJ2-1
v_gene: TRBV2
d_gene: .
abundance: .

CDR3aa: CASRGLGEKLFF
CDR3nt: TGTGCCAGCAGGGGGCTTGGCGAAAAACTGTTTTTT
j_gene: TRBJ1-4
v_gene: TRBV27
d_gene: .
abundance: once

CDR3aa: CASSEKGPIYNEQFF
CDR3nt: TGTGCCAGCAGTGAGAAGGGCCCTATCTACAATGAGCAGTTCTTC
j_gene: TRBJ2-1
v_gene: TRBV2
d_gene: .
abundance: .

CDR3aa: CASSFLSGASTDTQYF
CDR3nt: TGCGCCAGCAGCTTTCTGAGCGGGGCTAGCACAGATACGCAGTATTTT
j_gene: TRBJ2-3
v_gene: TRBV5-1
d_gene: TRBD2
abundance: .

CDR3aa: CASSLRGLGEKLFF
CDR3nt: TGTGCCAGCAGTTTACGAGGGTTGGGTGAAAAACTGTTTTTT
j_gene: TRBJ1-4
v_gene: TRBV27
d_gene: .
abundance: .

CDR3aa: CASSYSRPSGNIYDEQFF
CDR3nt: TGTGCCAGCAGTTACTCGAGGCCTAGCGGGAATATTTATGATGAGCAGTTCTTC
j_gene: TRBJ2-1
v_gene: TRBV6-2/TRBV6-3
d_gene: TRBD2
abundance: .

CDR3aa: CASSLSRGGTDTQYF
CDR3nt: TGTGCCAGCAGCCTGTCCAGGGGGGGCACAGATACGCAGTATTTT
j_gene: TRBJ2-3
v_gene: TRBV7-8
d_gene: .
abundance: .

CDR3aa: CASRPPQGHEQYF
CDR3nt: TGTGCCAGCAGACCGCCCCAGGGTCACGAGCAGTACTTC
j_gene: TRBJ2-7
v_gene: TRBV2
d_gene: .
abundance: .

CDR3aa: CASSLFSGPQFF
CDR3nt: TGTGCCAGCAGCCTTTTTAGCGGGCCACAGTTCTTC
j_gene: TRBJ2-1
v_gene: TRBV12-3/TRBV12-4
d_gene: TRBD2
abundance: .

CDR3aa: CASGQDSEKLFF
CDR3nt: TGTGCCAGCGGCCAGGATAGTGAAAAACTGTTTTTT
j_gene: TRBJ1-4
v_gene: TRBV2
d_gene: .
abundance: .

CDR3aa: CASSEAGDETQYF
CDR3nt: TGTGCCAGCAGCGAAGCGGGAGATGAGACCCAGTACTTC
j_gene: TRBJ2-5
v_gene: TRBV7-9
d_gene: TRBD2
abundance: few

CDR3aa: CASSQEQGRNYEQYF
CDR3nt: TGCGCCAGCAGCCAAGAACAGGGGAGGAACTACGAGCAGTACTTC
j_gene: TRBJ2-7
v_gene: TRBV4-1
d_gene: .
abundance: .

CDR3aa: CASSLMELAGETQYF
CDR3nt: TGTGCCAGCAGCCTCATGGAACTAGCGGGAGAGACCCAGTACTTC
j_gene: TRBJ2-5
v_gene: TRBV12-3/TRBV12-4
d_gene: TRBD2
abundance: once

CDR3aa: CASTPFTVNSGNTIYF
CDR3nt: TGTGCCAGCACTCCATTCACAGTGAACTCTGGAAACACCATATATTTT
j_gene: TRBJ1-3
v_gene: TRBV27
d_gene: .
abundance: .

CDR3aa: CASRPTSSGANVLTF
CDR3nt: TGTGCCAGCAGGCCTACTAGCTCTGGGGCCAACGTCCTGACTTTC
j_gene: TRBJ2-6
v_gene: TRBV7-9
d_gene: .
abundance: .

CDR3aa: CASSLNSGFLSTDTQYF
CDR3nt: TGTGCCAGCAGCTTAAATTCCGGATTCCTTAGCACAGATACGCAGTATTTT
j_gene: TRBJ2-3
v_gene: TRBV7-6
d_gene: .
abundance: .

CDR3aa: CASIPGTEGSGANVLTF
CDR3nt: TGTGCCAGTATACCCGGGACAGAAGGCTCTGGGGCCAACGTCCTGACTTTC
j_gene: TRBJ2-6
v_gene: TRBV19
d_gene: TRBD1
abundance: .

CDR3aa: CASSPGQGPYNEQFF
CDR3nt: TGTGCCAGCAGCCCCGGACAGGGACCCTACAATGAGCAGTTCTTC
j_gene: TRBJ2-1
v_gene: TRBV14
d_gene: TRBD1
abundance: .

CDR3aa: CASSLEPGLAGLRSSYNEQFF
CDR3nt: TGTGCCAGCAGCTTAGAGCCGGGACTAGCTGGGTTGAGGTCCTCCTACAATGAGCAGTTCTTC
j_gene: TRBJ2-1
v_gene: TRBV7-3
d_gene: TRBD2
abundance: once

CDR3aa: CASSQIRMTQPQHF
CDR3nt: TGCGCCAGCAGCCAAATCAGAATGACCCAGCCCCAGCATTTT
j_gene: TRBJ1-5
v_gene: TRBV4-1
d_gene: .
abundance: few

CDR3aa: CASSPVRGGGGSNNEQFF
CDR3nt: TGTGCCAGCAGCCCGGTGAGAGGGGGCGGGGGCTCGAACAATGAGCAGTTCTTC
j_gene: TRBJ2-1
v_gene: TRBV5-6
d_gene: .
abundance: .

CDR3aa: CASSGEWGKTGELFF
CDR3nt: TGTGCCAGCAGTGGCGAGTGGGGAAAGACCGGGGAGCTGTTTTTT
j_gene: TRBJ2-2
v_gene: TRBV7-2
d_gene: .
abundance: .

CDR3aa: CASSTTGTSTDTQYF
CDR3nt: TGTGCCAGTAGTACTACCGGAACTAGCACAGATACGCAGTATTTT
j_gene: TRBJ2-3
v_gene: TRBV19
d_gene: .
abundance: .

CDR3aa: CAWNDIGLDNEQFF
CDR3nt: TGTGCCTGGAACGATATCGGACTAGACAATGAGCAGTTCTTC
j_gene: TRBJ2-1
v_gene: TRBV30
d_gene: TRBD2
abundance: .

CDR3aa: CASSYSGRGNTEAFF
CDR3nt: TGTGCCAGCAGTTACTCCGGGCGGGGGAACACTGAAGCTTTCTTT
j_gene: TRBJ1-1
v_gene: TRBV6-5
d_gene: .
abundance: .

CDR3aa: CASSPGGPGLLNNEQFF
CDR3nt: TGTGCCAGCAGCCCAGGGGGTCCGGGACTGCTAAACAATGAGCAGTTCTTC
j_gene: TRBJ2-1
v_gene: TRBV7-9
d_gene: .
abundance: .

CDR3aa: CASSYSDSGTGLKHGYTF
CDR3nt: TGTGCCAGCAGTTACTCGGACTCCGGGACAGGGCTTAAGCATGGCTACACCTTC
j_gene: TRBJ1-2
v_gene: TRBV6-5
d_gene: TRBD1
abundance: .

CDR3aa: CASSLGTEPEQFF
CDR3nt: TGTGCCAGCAGTCTCGGGACAGAACCTGAGCAGTTCTTC
j_gene: TRBJ2-1
v_gene: TRBV6-1
d_gene: TRBD1
abundance: few

CDR3aa: CASSLGRDEKLFF
CDR3nt: TGTGCCAGCAGTTTAGGACGGGATGAAAAACTGTTTTTT
j_gene: TRBJ1-4
v_gene: TRBV12-3/TRBV12-4
d_gene: .
abundance: .

CDR3aa: CAWSTEEEKLFF
CDR3nt: TGTGCCTGGAGTACTGAAGAGGAAAAACTGTTTTTT
j_gene: TRBJ1-4
v_gene: TRBV30
d_gene: .
abundance: once

CDR3aa: CASSSISGSYNEQFF
CDR3nt: TGTGCCAGCAGTTCCATCTCAGGTTCCTACAATGAGCAGTTCTTC
j_gene: TRBJ2-1
v_gene: TRBV28
d_gene: .
abundance: .

CDR3aa: CASSLGGAQYF
CDR3nt: TGTGCCAGCAGCTTAGGAGGGGCCCAGTACTTC
j_gene: TRBJ2-5
v_gene: TRBV7-2
d_gene: .
abundance: .

CDR3aa: CASSMRLATEAFF
CDR3nt: TGTGCCAGTAGTATGAGGCTCGCCACTGAAGCTTTCTTT
j_gene: TRBJ1-1
v_gene: TRBV19
d_gene: .
abundance: .

CDR3aa: CASSLNRGTIEAFF
CDR3nt: TGTGCCAGCAGTTTAAACAGGGGGACGATTGAAGCTTTCTTT
j_gene: TRBJ1-1
v_gene: TRBV28
d_gene: TRBD1
abundance: .

CDR3aa: CASSFGKTEAGELFF
CDR3nt: TGCGCCAGCAGCTTCGGCAAGACTGAAGCCGGGGAGCTGTTTTTT
j_gene: TRBJ2-2
v_gene: TRBV5-1
d_gene: .
abundance: .

CDR3aa: CARLPYRDRGPGGNQPQHF
CDR3nt: TGCGCTCGCCTACCGTACCGGGACAGGGGTCCTGGAGGCAATCAGCCCCAGCATTTT
j_gene: TRBJ1-5
v_gene: TRBV23-1
d_gene: TRBD1
abundance: .

CDR3aa: CASSYPDTEAFF
CDR3nt: TGTGCCAGCAGTTACCCTGACACTGAAGCTTTCTTT
j_gene: TRBJ1-1
v_gene: TRBV6-2/TRBV6-3
d_gene: .
abundance: .

CDR3aa: CASRPYRGRISTEAFF
CDR3nt: TGTGCCAGCAGGCCGTACAGGGGGAGAATTAGCACTGAAGCTTTCTTT
j_gene: TRBJ1-1
v_gene: TRBV12-3/TRBV12-4
d_gene: TRBD1
abundance: once

CDR3aa: CSARDAGREGLDTQYF
CDR3nt: TGCAGTGCTAGAGATGCGGGGCGGGAGGGCCTAGATACGCAGTATTTT
j_gene: TRBJ2-3
v_gene: TRBV20-1
d_gene: TRBD2
abundance: .

CDR3aa: CASSSEGWQPQHF
CDR3nt: TGTGCCAGCAGTTCTGAGGGTTGGCAGCCCCAGCATTTT
j_gene: TRBJ1-5
v_gene: TRBV2
d_gene: .
abundance: .